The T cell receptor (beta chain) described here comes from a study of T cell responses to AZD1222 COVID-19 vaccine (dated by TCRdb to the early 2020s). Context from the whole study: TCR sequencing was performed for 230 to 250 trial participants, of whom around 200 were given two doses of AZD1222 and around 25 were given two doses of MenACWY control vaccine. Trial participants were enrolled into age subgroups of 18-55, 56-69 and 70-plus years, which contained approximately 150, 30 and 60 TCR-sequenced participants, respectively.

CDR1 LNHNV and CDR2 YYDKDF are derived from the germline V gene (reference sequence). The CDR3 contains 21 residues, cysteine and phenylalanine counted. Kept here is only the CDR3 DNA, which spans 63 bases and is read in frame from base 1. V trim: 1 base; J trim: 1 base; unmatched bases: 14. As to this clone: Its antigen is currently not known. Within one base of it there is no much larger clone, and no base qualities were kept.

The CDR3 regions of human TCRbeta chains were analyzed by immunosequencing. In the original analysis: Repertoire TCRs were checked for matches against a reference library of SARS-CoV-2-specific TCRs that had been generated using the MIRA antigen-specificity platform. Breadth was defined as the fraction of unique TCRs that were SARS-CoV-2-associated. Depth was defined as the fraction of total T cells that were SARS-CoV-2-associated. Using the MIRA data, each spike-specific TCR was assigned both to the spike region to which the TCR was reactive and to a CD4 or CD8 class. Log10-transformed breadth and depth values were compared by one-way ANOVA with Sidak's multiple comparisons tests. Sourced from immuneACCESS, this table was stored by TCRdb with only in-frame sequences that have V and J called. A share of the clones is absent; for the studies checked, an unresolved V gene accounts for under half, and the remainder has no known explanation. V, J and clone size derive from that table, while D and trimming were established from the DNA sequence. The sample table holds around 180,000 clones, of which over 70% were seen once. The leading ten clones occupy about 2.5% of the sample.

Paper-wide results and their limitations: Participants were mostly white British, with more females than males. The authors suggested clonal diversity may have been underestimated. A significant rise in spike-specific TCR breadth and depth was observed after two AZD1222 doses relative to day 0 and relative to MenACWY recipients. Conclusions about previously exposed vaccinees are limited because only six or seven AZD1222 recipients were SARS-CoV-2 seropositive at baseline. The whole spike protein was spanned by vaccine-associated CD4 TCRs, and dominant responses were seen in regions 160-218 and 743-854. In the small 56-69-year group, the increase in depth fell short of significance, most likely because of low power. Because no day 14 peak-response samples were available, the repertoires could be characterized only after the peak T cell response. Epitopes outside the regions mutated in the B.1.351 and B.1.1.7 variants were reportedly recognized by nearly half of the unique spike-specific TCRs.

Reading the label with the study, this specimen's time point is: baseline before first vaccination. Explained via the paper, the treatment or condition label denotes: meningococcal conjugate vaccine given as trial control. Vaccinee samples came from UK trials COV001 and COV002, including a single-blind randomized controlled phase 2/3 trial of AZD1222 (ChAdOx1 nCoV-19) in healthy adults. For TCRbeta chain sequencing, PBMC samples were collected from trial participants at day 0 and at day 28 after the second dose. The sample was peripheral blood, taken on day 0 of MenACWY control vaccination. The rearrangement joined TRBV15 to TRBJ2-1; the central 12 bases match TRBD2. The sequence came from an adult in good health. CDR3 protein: CATSRGGPGLAGTVSYNEQFF. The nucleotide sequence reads TGTGCCACCAGCAGAGGAGGGCCGGGACTAGCGGGTACAGTTTCCTACAATGAGCAGTTCTTC.